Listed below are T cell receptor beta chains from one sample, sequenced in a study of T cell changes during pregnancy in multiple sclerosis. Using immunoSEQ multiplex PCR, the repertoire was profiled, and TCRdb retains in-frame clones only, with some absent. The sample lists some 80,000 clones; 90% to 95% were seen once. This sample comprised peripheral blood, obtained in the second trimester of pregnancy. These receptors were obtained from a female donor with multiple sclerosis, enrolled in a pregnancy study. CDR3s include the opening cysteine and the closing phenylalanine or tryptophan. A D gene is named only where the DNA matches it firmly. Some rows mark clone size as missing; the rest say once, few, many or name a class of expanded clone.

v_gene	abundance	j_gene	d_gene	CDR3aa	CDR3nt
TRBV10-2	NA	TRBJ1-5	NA	CASRASGYSNQPQHF	TGCGCCAGCAGGGCCTCGGGGTATAGCAATCAGCCCCAGCATTTT
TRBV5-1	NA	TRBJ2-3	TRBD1	CASSPTSPGQGTDTQYF	TGCGCCAGCAGTCCAACCTCCCCGGGACAGGGCACAGATACGCAGTATTTT
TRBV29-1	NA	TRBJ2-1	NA	CSVVADWGYEQFF	TGCAGCGTTGTAGCGGACTGGGGTTATGAGCAGTTCTTC
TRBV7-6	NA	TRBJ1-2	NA	CASSLEGGGYTF	TGTGCCAGCAGCTTAGAAGGAGGGGGCTACACCTTC
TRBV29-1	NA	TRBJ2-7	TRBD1	CSVAGRQGAYEQYF	TGCAGCGTTGCTGGGCGGCAGGGGGCGTACGAGCAGTACTTC
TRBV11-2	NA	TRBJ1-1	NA	CASSWGWGGQVRMNTEAFF	TGTGCCAGCAGCTGGGGGTGGGGGGGGCAGGTGAGGATGAACACTGAAGCTTTCTTT
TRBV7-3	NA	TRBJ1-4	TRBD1	CASSLCPDRACEKLFF	TGTGCCAGCAGCTTATGTCCGGACAGGGCCTGCGAAAAACTGTTTTTT
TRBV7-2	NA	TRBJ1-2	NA	CASSKMSGYTF	TGTGCCAGCAGCAAAATGAGCGGCTACACCTTC
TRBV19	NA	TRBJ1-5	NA	CASTLTGSYNQPQHF	TGTGCCAGTACCCTTACAGGGTCTTACAATCAGCCCCAGCATTTT
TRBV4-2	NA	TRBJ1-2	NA	CASSQDWKGDYGYTF	TGTGCCAGCAGCCAAGATTGGAAGGGAGACTATGGCTACACCTTC
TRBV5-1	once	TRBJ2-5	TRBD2	CASRLAGDLWETQYF	TGCGCCAGCAGACTAGCGGGAGATTTGTGGGAGACCCAGTACTTC
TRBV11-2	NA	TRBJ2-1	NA	CASSLQQGYSYNEQFF	TGTGCCAGCAGCCTCCAGCAGGGCTACTCCTACAATGAGCAGTTCTTC
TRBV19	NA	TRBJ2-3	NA	CASSIGPLSTDTQYF	TGTGCCAGTAGTATCGGTCCACTAAGTACAGATACGCAGTATTTT
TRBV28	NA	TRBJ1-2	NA	CASSLSTPAGGYTF	TGTGCCAGCAGTTTAAGTACCCCTGCGGGGGGCTACACCTTC
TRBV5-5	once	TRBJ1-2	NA	CASSLDRSLRYGYTF	TGTGCCAGCAGCCTGGACAGATCCTTGCGATATGGCTACACCTTC
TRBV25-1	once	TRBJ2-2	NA	CASSESSGAGELFF	TGTGCCAGCAGTGAATCCTCCGGGGCCGGGGAGCTGTTTTTT
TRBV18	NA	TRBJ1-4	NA	CASSPRRTSEKLFF	TGTGCCAGCTCACCCCGCCGGACTAGTGAAAAACTGTTTTTT
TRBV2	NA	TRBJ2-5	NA	CASLDWFQETQYF	TGTGCCAGCCTCGACTGGTTCCAAGAGACCCAGTACTTC
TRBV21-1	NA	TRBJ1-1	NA	CASSKPRQFRGGNTEAFF	TGTGCCAGCAGCAAACCCCGACAGTTTAGGGGTGGCAACACTGAAGCTTTCTTT
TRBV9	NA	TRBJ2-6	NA	CASSAGGSGANVLTF	TGTGCCAGCAGCGCCGGCGGCTCTGGGGCCAACGTCCTGACTTTC
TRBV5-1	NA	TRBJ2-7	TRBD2	CASSFTSGAAYEQYF	TGCGCCAGCAGCTTTACTAGCGGGGCAGCTTACGAGCAGTACTTC
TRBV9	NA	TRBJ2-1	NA	CASSVGLGLPLDEQFF	TGTGCCAGCAGCGTAGGTCTGGGACTCCCTTTGGATGAGCAGTTCTTC
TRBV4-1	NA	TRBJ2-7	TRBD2	CASSLSILAGESEQYF	TGCGCCAGCAGCCTCTCAATTTTAGCGGGAGAGTCCGAGCAGTACTTC
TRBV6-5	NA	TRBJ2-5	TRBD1	CASSYSNRGRETQYF	TGTGCCAGCAGTTACTCGAACAGGGGAAGAGAGACCCAGTACTTC
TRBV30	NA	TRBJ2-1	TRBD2	CAWTSGSSYNEQFF	TGTGCCTGGACTAGCGGGAGTTCCTACAATGAGCAGTTCTTC
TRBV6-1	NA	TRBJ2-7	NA	CASSLRRGGYEQYF	TGTGCCAGCAGTCTAAGGAGGGGAGGCTACGAGCAGTACTTC
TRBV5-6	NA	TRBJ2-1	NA	CASSKDSPSSYNEQFF	TGTGCCAGCAGTAAGGACAGCCCCAGCTCCTACAATGAGCAGTTCTTC
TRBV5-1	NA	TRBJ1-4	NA	CASSFLGRGNEKLFF	TGCGCCAGCAGCTTCCTGGGGAGAGGTAATGAAAAACTGTTTTTT